This TCR beta chain was observed in a study of OX40 agonist ivuxolimab in advanced cancers. The V and J ends lost 4 bases and 3 bases respectively, with 13 bases between them. CDR1 GTSNPN and CDR2 SVGIG come from the germline V gene (reference sequence). This CDR3 has 14 amino acids. Produced via immunoSEQ multiplex PCR; TCRdb's table is partial and in-frame only. The sample lists 15,000 to 20,000 clones, around 86% occurring once. Systemic immunosuppression or a history of autoimmune disease excluded patients. The timepoints at which blood was sampled were baseline, cycle 4 day 1, and cycle 7 day 1. Sequenced material: CD4+ or CD8+ T cells sorted from blood, taken in a trial of the OX40 agonist ivuxolimab. The sequence was obtained from an adult with an advanced solid tumor such as melanoma, head and neck, liver or kidney cancer. The gene calls are TRBV30 and TRBJ2-1; tentative D call: TRBD2 (6 bases). In nucleotides, the CDR3 is TGTGCCTGGAATACGGGAGAGAACTACAATGAGCAGTTCTTC. This sequence encodes CAWNTGENYNEQFF.